Only a few counts were recorded for the clone carrying this T cell receptor beta chain. Its antigen is currently unknown. The PCR used 60 Vbeta and 13 Jbeta primers. Sequencing used immunoSEQ multiplex PCR; TCRdb keeps in-frame clones, though not all of them. The sample consists of around 100,000 clones, 65% to 85% of them appearing once. Trimming removed 0 bases at V and 4 bases at J, with 15 bases between. Germline assignment: CDR1 ENHRY and CDR2 SYGVKD. The CDR3 totals 16 residues. The source of the sample is a study of cytomegalovirus exposure and HLA in healthy donors. General study points: Fewer N-insertions (relative to the approximately 700-donor mean) were reportedly seen in an Asian-associated ancestry cluster in a later analysis. Indistinguishable V segments such as TRBV6-2 and TRBV6-3 were excluded.

This rearrangement joins TRBV10-3 to TRBJ1-1, with D possibly matching TRBD1 (5 bases). The origin of this receptor is a woman aged 60-75 years in good health and CMV-seropositive. The sequenced sample consisted of PBMCs. Here the CDR3 reads CAISESGGRGPTEAFF. DNA of the CDR3: TGTGCCATCAGTGAGTCCGGGGGTAGGGGCCCCACTGAAGCTTTCTTT.